This T cell receptor beta chain was observed in a study of blood T cell repertoires in COVID-19 (dated by TCRdb to the early 2020s). Some background on the complete study: Collaborator samples came from the United States, Italy and Spain and covered acute and convalescent phases of COVID-19. The prospective study material was composed of cDNA or gDNA derived from T cells, B-cell-depleted T cells, or PBMCs. Subjects who had been exposed to COVID-19, were actively infected with it, or had recovered from it provided the deeply sampled blood TCRbeta repertoires that made up the dataset. The repertoires were made available in a free public database intended to serve as a resource for research on the immune response to SARS-CoV-2. The samples were drawn from two sources: the first 160 participants of the ongoing ImmuneRACE study, and 1,254 subjects contributed by 6 global collaborators. The sample metadata nearly always contained a de-identified subject ID, COVID-19 status, age in years and sex. Where available, HLA class I and class II types were taken from metadata supplied by the sample provider and were not determined by assay-based typing. Points the paper makes about the study in general: The quantity of clinical and demographic metadata differed by source and by participant and was supplied without curation.

Inclusive of the bounding cysteine and phenylalanine, the CDR3 is 15 residues long. Just CDR3 DNA is preserved here, 45 bases in frame from base 1. V loses 0 bases at its end and J loses 6 bases; junction bases beyond the gene matches: 4. The CDR1 and CDR2 encoded by the germline V gene (reference sequence) are LNHNV and YYDKDF. In Seattle, one collaborating source enrolled patients while the infection was active and tracked those patients longitudinally over the course of disease. The collaborating institutions used their own protocols to collect whole blood in K2EDTA tubes. For TCRbeta analysis, collaborator samples were shipped as frozen whole blood, as isolated PBMCs, or as DNA extracted from either sample type. The immunoSEQ Assay, a bias-controlled multiplex PCR, was used to amplify TCRbeta CDR3 regions from genomic DNA. As for the authors' bioinformatics: The number of nucleated cells in each sample was estimated from the amplification of reference gene primers within the assay. To quantify the absolute abundance of each unique TCRbeta CDR3 rearrangement, sequence reads were collapsed and filtered. For each sample, productive Simpson clonality was calculated by taking the square root of Simpson's diversity index across productive rearrangements. TCRdb mirrors the immuneACCESS table, restricted to in-frame sequences. Some clones are absent from its copies; in checked studies, under half trace to an unresolved V gene, and the reason for the others is unknown. The DNA gave D and trimming, while V, J and clone size come from that table. In this sample the table shows fewer than 100,000 clones, roughly 85% of which occur a single time. The ten largest clonotypes hold 8.5% to 10% of the sample.

Remarks on this clone: Its target antigen remains unknown. Base qualities are not provided; no much larger clone lies one nucleotide away.

The material sequenced was peripheral blood. The sequence is built from TRBV15 and TRBJ2-3, and TRBD1 aligns with 9 junction nucleotides. The TCR sequence derives from a man over 45 with COVID-19, enrolled during active disease. The bases read TGTGCCACCAGCAGAGAGGACAGGGGACGGGATACGCAGTATTTT. Translated, this gives CATSREDRGRDTQYF.